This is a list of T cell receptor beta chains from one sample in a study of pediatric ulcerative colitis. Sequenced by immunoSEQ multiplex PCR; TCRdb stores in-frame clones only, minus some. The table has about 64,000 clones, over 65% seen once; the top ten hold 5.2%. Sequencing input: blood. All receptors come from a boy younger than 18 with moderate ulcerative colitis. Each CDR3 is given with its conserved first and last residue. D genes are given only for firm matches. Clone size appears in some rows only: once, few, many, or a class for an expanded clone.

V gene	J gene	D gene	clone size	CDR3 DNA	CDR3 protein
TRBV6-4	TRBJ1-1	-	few	TGTGCCACCAGACGAGGGACTGAAGCTTTCTTT	CATRRGTEAFF
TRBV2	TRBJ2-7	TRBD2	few	TGTACCTCCTATAGCGGGGGCAGGGGCGAGCAGTACTTC	CTSYSGGRGEQYF
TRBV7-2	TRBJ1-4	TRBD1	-	TGTGCCAGCAGCCCCCGACAGGGGGTAGATGAAAAACTGTTTTTT	CASSPRQGVDEKLFF
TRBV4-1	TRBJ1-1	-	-	TGCGCCAGCAGCCAAGTAGGGTCGAACACTGAAGCTTTCTTT	CASSQVGSNTEAFF
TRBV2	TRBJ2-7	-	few	TGTGCCAGCATCCAAGGACCGATGCTCCACGAGCAGTACTTC	CASIQGPMLHEQYF
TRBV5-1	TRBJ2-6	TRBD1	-	TGCGCCAGCAGCCGACCACAGGGGTCCGGGGCCAACGTCCTGACTTTC	CASSRPQGSGANVLTF
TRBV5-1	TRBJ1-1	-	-	TGCGCCAGCAGCTTCACAGGGTTGAACACTGAAGCTTTCTTT	CASSFTGLNTEAFF
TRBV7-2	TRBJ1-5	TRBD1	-	TGTGCCAGCAGCTTAAGGGGGCTGGGGAATCAGCCCCAGCATTTT	CASSLRGLGNQPQHF
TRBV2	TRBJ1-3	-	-	TGTGCCAGCAGTGACTGGGCAGGGGCAGCTCACCGGTCTGGAAACACCATATATTTT	CASSDWAGAAHRSGNTIYF
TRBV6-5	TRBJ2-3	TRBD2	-	TGTGCCAGCAGTTATAGGCGGGAGGGCACAGATACGCAGTATTTT	CASSYRREGTDTQYF
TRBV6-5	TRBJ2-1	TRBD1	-	TGTGCCAGCAGTCGGACAGGGGGGGCTTACAATGAGCAGTTCTTC	CASSRTGGAYNEQFF
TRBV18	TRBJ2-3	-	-	TGTGCCAGCTCACCCCGGATAGGCCTTACAGATACGCAGTATTTT	CASSPRIGLTDTQYF
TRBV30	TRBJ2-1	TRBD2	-	TGTGCCTGGAGTGTAGGCGGGAGGCCCTACAATGAGCAGTTCTTC	CAWSVGGRPYNEQFF
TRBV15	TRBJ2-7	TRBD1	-	TGTGCCACCAGCAGGGACAGGGGGTACGAGCAGTACTTC	CATSRDRGYEQYF
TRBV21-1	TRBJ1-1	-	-	TGTGCCAGCAGCAATCGGGGGGCCGGATACCCTAAGGGAGCTTTCTTT	CASSNRGAGYPKGAFF
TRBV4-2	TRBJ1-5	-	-	TGTGCCAGCAGCCAAGCGGGGGGCCTCGTCGGTAGCAATCAGCCCCAGCATTTT	CASSQAGGLVGSNQPQHF
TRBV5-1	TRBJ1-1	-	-	TGCGCCAGCAGCGCCACCTTAGACAGGTCGAACACTGAAGCTTTCTTT	CASSATLDRSNTEAFF
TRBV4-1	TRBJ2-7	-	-	TGCGCCAGCAGCCAAGTTACAAGTTGGGAGCAGTACTTC	CASSQVTSWEQYF
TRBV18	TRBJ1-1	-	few	TGTGCCAGCTCTAAACTCGAGGGGTTGAACACTGAAGCTTTCTTT	CASSKLEGLNTEAFF
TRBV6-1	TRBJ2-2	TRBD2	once	TGTGCCAGCAGTGAAGCGCTTACTAGCGGGGCCGGGGAGCTGTTTTTT	CASSEALTSGAGELFF
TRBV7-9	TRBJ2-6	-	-	TGTGCCACCCCGGGGCAGGGAATTGGGGCCAACGTCCTGACTTTC	CATPGQGIGANVLTF
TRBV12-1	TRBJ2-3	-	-	TGTGCCAGCAGCTTTACTAGCGGGCGCACAGATACGCAGTATTTT	CASSFTSGRTDTQYF
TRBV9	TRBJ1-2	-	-	TGTGCCAGCAGCGGTAACTATGGCTACACCTTC	CASSGNYGYTF
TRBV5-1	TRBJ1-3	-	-	TGCGCCAGCAGCTTGGATCTGGGAGCCACCCCTGGAAACACCATATATTTT	CASSLDLGATPGNTIYF
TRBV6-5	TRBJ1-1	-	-	TGTGCCAGCAGTTACTCGAGCAGTCCGAACACTGAAGCTTTCTTT	CASSYSSSPNTEAFF
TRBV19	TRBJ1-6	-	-	TGTGCCAGTAGTATAGAGGACCCCGGGGAAGATAGAGCCCTCCACTTT	CASSIEDPGEDRALHF
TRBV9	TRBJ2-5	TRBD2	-	TGTGCCAGCAGCCCAATGACTAGCGGTAAAGAGACCCAGTACTTC	CASSPMTSGKETQYF
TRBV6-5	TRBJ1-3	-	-	TGTGCCAGCAGTTACTCGATCACGGGGCGCGGAAACACCATATATTTT	CASSYSITGRGNTIYF
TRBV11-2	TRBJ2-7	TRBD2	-	TGTGCCAGCAGCGCAACTAGCGGGGGTCCCTACGAGCAGTACTTC	CASSATSGGPYEQYF
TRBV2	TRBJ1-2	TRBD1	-	TGTGCCAGCAGGAAAAGTGGGACAGGGGTCCATGGCTACACCTTC	CASRKSGTGVHGYTF
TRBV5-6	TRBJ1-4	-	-	TGTGCCAGCAGCCCCTTGGGAAGGGAACTGTTTTTT	CASSPLGRELFF
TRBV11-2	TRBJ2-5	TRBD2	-	TGTGCCAGCAGCGGGACTAGCGGGAGGGTGGAGACCCAGTACTTC	CASSGTSGRVETQYF
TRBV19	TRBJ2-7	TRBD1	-	TGTGCCAGTAGCCACCGGGACAGCCGCTCCTACGAGCAGTACTTC	CASSHRDSRSYEQYF